This T cell receptor beta chain was sequenced for a study of T cells in Graves' hyperthyroidism and ophthalmopathy. The germline CDR1 and CDR2 sequences are SGDLS and YYNGEE. The CDR3 runs to 15 residues. With 0 bases clipped from V and 5 bases from J, the junction kept 6 bases outside the gene matches. Amplification yielded TCR beta CDR3 regions, with RNA transcripts as the source. The TCR CDR3 first-round RT-PCR relied on the HTBI primer set. Via MiXCR, TCRdb re-called the multiplex PCR reads, giving one row per CDR3 protein. The data contain about 360,000 distinct CDR3 sequences, less than 15% of them singletons. Study results and caveats: Most thyroid clonotypes expanded above 0.001 appeared in blood too. Researchers report that a 13 V-J model separated ophthalmopathy from stable hyperthyroidism.

There are many counts of this clonotype. The antigen remains unidentified. The patients, who ranged from 18 to 65 in age, presented with newly diagnosed hyperthyroidism lasting under 2 months. It was uncontrolled infection, other autoimmune disease, pregnancy or lactation that excluded patients. Sequenced input: blood. The V and J genes are TRBV9 and TRBJ2-7; 9 positions match TRBD2. The receptor comes from a woman aged 18-30 years with Graves' hyperthyroidism. The CDR3 protein is CASSVGGRAVNEQYF. The CDR3, as DNA: TGTGCCAGCAGCGTAGGCGGGAGGGCCGTCAACGAGCAGTACTTC.